Listed below are T cell receptor beta chains from one sample, sequenced in a study of T cell responses to AZD1222 COVID-19 vaccine. Data came from immunoSEQ multiplex PCR; TCRdb stores just in-frame clones and leaves some out. Seen here are 95,000 to 110,000 clones, around nine tenths observed once, and the top ten hold around 5%. Sequencing was performed on peripheral blood, taken 28 days after the second AZD1222 dose. The receptors here all came from an adult who received the AZD1222 COVID-19 vaccine. Each CDR3 is given with its conserved first and last residue. Each record gives: D gene, J gene, clone size, V gene, CDR3 protein, CDR3 DNA. A D gene is named only where the DNA matches it firmly. Clone size is shown for a subset of rows, as once, few, many or a class of expanded clone.

D gene: TRBD1; J gene: TRBJ2-6; clone size: -; V gene: TRBV4-2; CDR3 protein: CASSPPGQGAGANVLTF; CDR3 DNA: TGTGCCAGCAGCCCCCCGGGACAGGGGGCTGGGGCCAACGTCCTGACTTTC
D gene: TRBD1; J gene: TRBJ1-5; clone size: -; V gene: TRBV18; CDR3 protein: CASSPGQGAGQPQHF; CDR3 DNA: TGTGCCAGCTCACCCGGACAGGGGGCGGGTCAGCCCCAGCATTTT
D gene: TRBD1; J gene: TRBJ1-1; clone size: -; V gene: TRBV7-9; CDR3 protein: CASSEVGTGMNTEAFF; CDR3 DNA: TGTGCCAGCTCCGAAGTGGGGACAGGGATGAACACTGAAGCTTTCTTT
D gene: TRBD1; J gene: TRBJ2-2; clone size: -; V gene: TRBV6-1; CDR3 protein: CASSEPRDRGTGELFF; CDR3 DNA: TGTGCCAGCAGTGAACCCCGGGACAGGGGCACCGGGGAGCTGTTTTTT
D gene: -; J gene: TRBJ2-7; clone size: -; V gene: TRBV10-1; CDR3 protein: CASSELGSTYEQYF; CDR3 DNA: TGCGCCAGCAGTGAGCTAGGGTCCACCTACGAGCAGTACTTC
D gene: TRBD1; J gene: TRBJ2-1; clone size: -; V gene: TRBV7-2; CDR3 protein: CASSIFGTGLDEQFF; CDR3 DNA: TGTGCCAGCAGCATATTCGGGACAGGGTTGGATGAGCAGTTCTTC
D gene: -; J gene: TRBJ2-5; clone size: -; V gene: TRBV27; CDR3 protein: CASWQGRLETQYF; CDR3 DNA: TGTGCCAGCTGGCAGGGGCGCCTGGAGACCCAGTACTTC
D gene: -; J gene: TRBJ2-7; clone size: -; V gene: TRBV9; CDR3 protein: CASSVAIGGGQDPSEQYF; CDR3 DNA: TGTGCCAGCAGCGTAGCTATCGGGGGGGGACAGGACCCTTCCGAGCAGTACTTC
D gene: -; J gene: TRBJ2-3; clone size: -; V gene: TRBV9; CDR3 protein: CASNVDTDTQYF; CDR3 DNA: TGTGCCAGCAATGTGGACACAGATACGCAGTATTTT
D gene: TRBD1; J gene: TRBJ1-5; clone size: -; V gene: TRBV5-5; CDR3 protein: CASSLGDRGNQPQHF; CDR3 DNA: TGTGCCAGCAGCTTGGGCGACAGGGGCAATCAGCCCCAGCATTTT
D gene: -; J gene: TRBJ2-7; clone size: few; V gene: TRBV6-5; CDR3 protein: CASSYSGRSAYEQYF; CDR3 DNA: TGTGCCAGCAGTTACTCGGGCCGATCAGCCTACGAGCAGTACTTC
D gene: -; J gene: TRBJ2-1; clone size: -; V gene: TRBV4-1; CDR3 protein: CASSPQGHTSNEQFF; CDR3 DNA: TGCGCCAGCAGCCCACAGGGACATACTTCCAATGAGCAGTTCTTC
D gene: -; J gene: TRBJ2-7; clone size: -; V gene: TRBV5-4; CDR3 protein: CASSFGVVEQYF; CDR3 DNA: TGTGCCAGCAGCTTTGGTGTAGTGGAGCAGTACTTC